This TCR beta chain was captured in a study of cytomegalovirus exposure and HLA in healthy donors. General observations from the study: DRB1 showed the most TCR associations and HLA-C the fewest in a later analysis, as rates varied by HLA locus. A list of roughly 180 TCR beta chains associated with cytomegalovirus was given.

Concerning this clone itself: Its specificity is not known.

The CDR3 length is 13 residues. The V and J ends lost 0 bases and 11 bases respectively, with 13 bases between them. Germline V gene data show CDR1 as LGHNA and CDR2 as YNFKEQ. Researchers ran the PCR with 60 Vbeta and 13 Jbeta primers. Data came from immunoSEQ multiplex PCR; TCRdb stores just in-frame clones and leaves some out. The table lists approximately 100,000 clones, just under 80% of them singletons. The sequenced material came from PBMCs. This receptor was obtained from a woman aged 40 to 50 in good health and CMV-seronegative. V and J are TRBV4-2 and TRBJ1-1; tentatively, D is TRBD1 (5 bases). The CDR3 protein is CASSQEAGPRAFF. CDR3 bases: TGTGCCAGCAGCCAAGAGGCAGGGCCGCGTGCTTTCTTT.